These 21 T cell receptor beta chains were all obtained from the same sample, sequenced in a study of blood T cell repertoires in COVID-19. TCRdb's copy holds only in-frame clones and misses some; the assay was immunoSEQ multiplex PCR. The sample includes roughly 500,000 clones, 85% to 90% of them seen just once. Sequencing input: PBMCs or T cells enriched from blood (not recorded which). Receptors were obtained from a woman in her thirties or forties who had recovered from COVID-19.

A remark on this clone: At one end, the junction sequence differs from germline, possibly due to a read error. The CDR3 is CASRLGGSGYEQYF. CDR3 coding DNA: TGTGCCAGCAGGTTGGGCGGGAGCGGCTACGAGCAGTACTTC. The rearrangement joins TRBV5-6 to TRBJ2-7; 7 bases map to TRBD2. Germline values: CDR1 SGHDT, CDR2 YYEEEE. This CDR3 has 14 amino acids.

The chain's CDR3 is CASSFPDSYSGNTIYF. CDR3 coding DNA: TGTGCCAGCAGCTTCCCCGACAGCTACTCCGGAAACACCATATATTTT. The J gene is TRBJ1-3, the V gene TRBV5-6; weak D call: TRBD1 (5 bases). CDR1 and CDR2 from the germline V gene are SGHDT and YYEEEE. This CDR3 has 16 amino acids. V lost 2 bases and J lost 4, with 16 bases in between. Supplemented by reference TRBV5-6 and TRBJ1-3, the full variable domain reads DAGVTQSPTHLIKTRGQQVTLRCSPKSGHDTVSWYQQALGQGPQFIFQYYEEEERQRGNFPDRFSGHQFPNYSSELNVNALLLGDSALYLCASSFPDSYSGNTIYFGEGSWLTVV.

V gene TRBV5-6 combines with J gene TRBJ2-1; 13 positions agree with TRBD2. After removal of 5 bases from V and 7 bases from J, the junction contained 6 bases not matched to a gene. The germline CDR1 and CDR2 sequences are SGHDT and YYEEEE. The CDR3 consists of 15 residues. This CDR3 reads CASSLLAGGRNEQFF. CDR3 DNA: TGTGCCAGCAGTTTACTAGCGGGAGGGCGTAATGAGCAGTTCTTC.

The V gene is TRBV10-2, the J gene TRBJ1-6, with D perhaps TRBD1 (5 bases). Germline lookup yields CDR1 WSHSY and CDR2 SAAADI. There are 13 residues in the CDR3. Trimming left V 4 bases short and J 10 bases short, with 11 bases between. CDR3 in amino acids: CASSAQGRSPLHF. DNA of the CDR3: TGCGCCAGCAGTGCCCAGGGCCGATCACCCCTCCACTTT.

The chain combines TRBV25-1 with TRBJ1-3; TRBD1 agrees at 11 bases. Germline V gene data show CDR1 as MGHDK and CDR2 as SYGVNS. The V segment lost 5 bases and the J segment 8 bases; nucleotides outside the gene matches: 8. The CDR3 extends over 15 amino acids. CDR3 in DNA: TGTGCCAGCAGTCCTACCCGGGACAGGGGGGACACCATATATTTT. Translating gives CASSPTRDRGDTIYF.

The CDR3 DNA reads as TGTGCCAGTAGTATCGGACAGGGGCCTTATAGCAATCAGCCCCAGCATTTT. It specifies CASSIGQGPYSNQPQHF. The chain carries TRBV19 and TRBJ1-5; 9 nucleotides agree with TRBD1. Losses at the gene ends were 3 bases for V and 0 bases for J; bases not matched to a gene: 6. Germline assignment: CDR1 LNHDA and CDR2 SQIVND (reference sequence). This CDR3 is built from 17 residues.

This clone was picked up a small number of times. The chain couples TRBV7-2 to TRBJ1-6, with 10 bases identical to TRBD1. This CDR3 comprises 16 residues. V gave up 5 bases and J gave up 8 bases; unmatched junction bases: 9. The germline V gene encodes CDR1 SGHTA and CDR2 FQGNSA. The CDR3 here is CASSPPGQGKYSPLHF. The CDR3 bases are TGTGCCAGCAGCCCCCCGGGACAGGGGAAGTATTCACCCCTCCACTTT.

As to this clone: The junction departs from germline at one end; a sequencing error may be responsible. The CDR3 sequence: CASSSRDGDRPHF. CDR3 bases: TGTGCCAGCAGCTCCCGGGACGGGGACAGGCCCCACTTT. The rearrangement joins TRBV5-4 to TRBJ1-1; 8 bases map to TRBD1. The V gene's germline CDR1 is SGHNT and CDR2 YYREEE (reference sequence). The CDR3 consists of 13 residues.

The chain recombines TRBV3-1 (or the pseudogene TRBV3-2) with TRBJ2-7, with 8 bases aligning to TRBD1. The V segment lost 1 base and the J segment 0 bases; nucleotides outside the gene matches: 11. Germline assignment: CDR1 LGHDT and CDR2 YNNKEL (reference sequence). The CDR3 sequence is 18 residues long. The CDR3 nucleotides read TGTGCCAGCAGCCAAGTGGACAGGGTAGGGTGGAGCTCCTACGAGCAGTACTTC. This translates into CASSQVDRVGWSSYEQYF.

The chain is built from TRBV5-4 and TRBJ2-2; D perhaps matches TRBD2 (7 bases). The length of the CDR3 is 16 residues. Germline V lookup: CDR1 SGHNT, CDR2 YYREEE (reference sequence). Deletions cut 2 bases from V and 5 bases from J, with 16 bases between. This CDR3 reads CASSFIGGARTGELFF. DNA for the CDR3: TGTGCCAGCAGCTTTATAGGGGGGGCGCGGACCGGGGAGCTGTTTTTT.

The chain couples TRBV5-1 to TRBJ1-1, with D possibly TRBD1 on 6 matching bases. CDR1 and CDR2 (germline): SGHRS, YFSETQ. The V and J ends lost 4 bases and 6 bases respectively, with 13 bases between them. The CDR3 consists of 13 residues. The CDR3 loop reads CASSPTDRSEAFF. The CDR3 nucleotides are TGCGCCAGCAGCCCTACTGACAGGTCTGAAGCTTTCTTT.

V and J are TRBV19 and TRBJ1-6; TRBD1 matches at 8 bases. The CDR3 has 15 residues. Trimming took 5 bases from V and 7 from J; bases not matched to a gene: 7. Germline V gene lookup returns CDR1 LNHDA and CDR2 SQIVND (reference sequence). The CDR3, as DNA: TGTGCCAGTAGTGACCGGGACAGGATCAATTCACCCCTCCACTTT. Its translation: CASSDRDRINSPLHF.

The chain carries TRBV7-6 and TRBJ2-1, with 7 bases matching TRBD1. CDR1 and CDR2 from the germline V gene are SGHVS and FNYEAQ. Trimming removed 5 bases from V and 0 bases from J; junction bases left unmatched: 16. The CDR3 contains 19 residues. The CDR3 loop reads CASSRVFLTGESSYNEQFF. The CDR3 nucleotides are TGTGCCAGCAGCCGCGTTTTCCTTACAGGGGAAAGCTCCTACAATGAGCAGTTCTTC.

V usage is TRBV7-2 and J usage is TRBJ2-5; tentative D call: TRBD1 (5 bases). This CDR3 has 14 amino acids. From germline, CDR1 is SGHTA and CDR2 FQGNSA. Trimming stripped 5 bases from V and 2 bases from J, with 12 bases between. The CDR3 sequence: CASSRGYIQETQYF. In DNA, the CDR3 is TGTGCCAGCAGCAGGGGATACATACAAGAGACCCAGTACTTC.

The J gene is TRBJ2-7, the V gene TRBV2; maybe TRBD1 (6 bases). Germline CDR1 and CDR2: SNHLY and FYNNEI. V was trimmed by 7 bases and J by 2 bases, leaving 18 bases between them. The CDR3 totals 15 residues. The CDR3 nucleotides read TGTGCCAGCAACCCACAGGGCGGATTAACCTACGAGCAGTACTTC. Translation gives CASNPQGGLTYEQYF.

This sequence joins TRBV12-3 or TRBV12-4 and TRBJ1-2; D may be TRBD1 (6 bases). This CDR3 has 13 residues. Trimming took off 8 bases at V and 8 bases at J, with 18 bases between the two ends. In DNA, the CDR3 is TGTGCCAGCTCGACGGGGGGCCAAAGGGGCTACACCTTC. This gives the protein CASSTGGQRGYTF.

The chain has TRBV10-2 and TRBJ1-1; the D is unclear. Trimming pared 2 bases from V and 0 bases from J, leaving 4 bases between. The germline V gene encodes CDR1 WSHSY and CDR2 SAAADI. The CDR3 runs 13 residues. CDR3 sequence reads: CASSEQVNTEAFF. For the CDR3, the DNA is TGCGCCAGCAGTGAGCAGGTGAACACTGAAGCTTTCTTT.

This sequence joins TRBV7-9 and TRBJ1-2; D may be TRBD1 (6 bases). Germline V gives CDR1 SEHNR, CDR2 FQNEAQ (reference sequence). The CDR3 sequence is 18 residues long. V was trimmed by 1 base and J by 1 base, leaving 19 bases between them. This CDR3 is CASSLVLSGTHYNYGYTF. The CDR3 bases are TGTGCCAGCAGCTTAGTACTCTCCGGGACACATTATAACTATGGCTACACCTTC. Based on the CDR3 plus reference TRBV7-9 and TRBJ1-2, the full variable domain is DTGVSQNPRHKITKRGQNVTFRCDPISEHNRLYWYRQTLGQGPEFLTYFQNEAQLEKSRLLSDRFSAERPKGSFSTLEIQRTEQGDSAMYLCASSLVLSGTHYNYGYTFGSGTRLTVV.

This chain uses TRBV7-2 with TRBJ2-7; possible D gene TRBD1, 5 bases. Per the germline V gene, CDR1 is SGHTA and CDR2 is FQGNSA. Between the trimmed V and J ends, which lost 3 bases and 3 bases, there was a span of 9 bases. This CDR3 spans 13 amino acids. CDR3 in DNA: TGTGCCAGCAGCTTTCCAGGGTTCTACGAGCAGTACTTC. Amino acid sequence: CASSFPGFYEQYF.

This clone was detected only a few times. The V and J genes are TRBV5-1 and TRBJ2-5; TRBD1 agrees at 10 bases. With V trimmed by 2 bases and J by 5 bases, 6 bases remained unmatched. Germline V gene sequence: CDR1 SGHRS, CDR2 YFSETQ. The CDR3 loop spans 15 amino acids. CDR3 protein: CASSFRGQGWETQYF. The CDR3 DNA sequence: TGCGCCAGCAGCTTTCGGGGACAGGGGTGGGAGACCCAGTACTTC.

This clone was found once. J is TRBJ1-1 and V is TRBV19, with 8 bases that match TRBD1. With 1 base clipped from V and 5 bases from J, the junction kept 9 bases outside the gene matches. The CDR3 runs 16 residues. Germline-derived CDR1 and CDR2 are LNHDA and SQIVND (reference sequence). CDR3: CASSIGLGQGGTEAFF. CDR3 bases: TGTGCCAGTAGTATAGGATTAGGACAGGGTGGTACTGAAGCTTTCTTT.